This record concerns one T cell receptor (beta chain) sequence. Its antigen is not identified. The sample belongs to a study of T cells expressing NK-cell markers. Study-level information: Beta-chain profiling covered CD3+CD56+NKG2C+, CD3+CD56+NKG2C- and CD3+CD56-NKG2C+ sorted subsets. General study points: These clonotypes also led the CD3+CD56-NKG2C+ fraction in four donors.

The CDR3 runs 17 residues. CDR1 is LNHNV and CDR2 is YYDKDF in the germline V gene (reference sequence). TCRdb re-analyzed the 5' RACE reads; it lists each CDR3 protein once, without DNA. The sample has about 540,000 distinct CDR3 sequences. The sequenced sample was blood T cells: a sorted CD56 or NKG2C T cell subset, CD4+ or CD8+ T cells, or bulk PBMC T cells (not recorded which). The clonotype comes from a young man in good health. The rearrangement links TRBV15 to TRBJ2-1; TCRdb calls TRBD2, which cannot be checked without DNA. CDR3 amino acids: CATSRQGRTSGYNEQFF.